The clone carrying this T cell receptor (beta chain) was seen a few times. Its cognate antigen is unknown. The missing CDR3 end, 3 residues past where the read stops, is filled in from the germline J gene. For at least one year, all CVID subjects received replacement immunoglobulin. Sequencing input was equivalent genomic DNA from CVID and controls. Profiling relied on immunoSEQ multiplex PCR, and the TCRdb table lists in-frame clones only, not all of them. The repertoire consists of 32,000 or so clones, none detected only once. This CDR3 region has 16 residues. Unmatched junction bases numbered 13, after V lost 6 bases and J lost 1 base. Germline V CDR1 and CDR2: DFQATT, SNEGSKA (reference sequence). The sample originates from a study of T cell clonality in common variable immunodeficiency. Findings and limits, study-wide: Fewer TCRbeta clones were shared among CVID subjects than controls. Fewer deletions and N-nucleotide insertions were reportedly seen in common variable immunodeficiency TCR beta sequences. T cell subpopulation sequencing would be needed to explain CVID clonality.

This clonotype was obtained from a human donor with common variable immunodeficiency. V is TRBV20-1 and J is TRBJ2-5; 8 nucleotides match TRBD1. The specimen sequenced was peripheral blood mononuclear cells. The CDR3: CSALRDGTGSQETQYF. Incomplete CDR3 DNA: TGCAGTGCCCTTAGGGACGGGACAGGCTCCCAAGAGACC.